Listed below are T cell receptor beta chains from one sample, sequenced in a study of T cell responses to AZD1222 COVID-19 vaccine. This table comes from immunoSEQ multiplex PCR, and its TCRdb copy is limited to in-frame clones, with some not included. The sample gives 75,000 to 100,000 clones, roughly 90% of which show up once; about 28% is in the top ten. The sequencing here drew on peripheral blood, taken on day 0 of AZD1222 vaccination. The receptors originated from an adult in good health. CDR3s include the opening cysteine and the closing phenylalanine or tryptophan. A D gene is named only where the DNA matches it firmly. For some rows the clone size is stated as once, few or many, or as a class when expanded; others skip it.

d_gene | abundance | j_gene | v_gene | CDR3nt | CDR3aa
. | once | TRBJ1-1 | TRBV18 | TGTGCCAGCTCCCCCGGGAGCGGGATGAACACTGAAGCTTTCTTT | CASSPGSGMNTEAFF
. | . | TRBJ2-7 | TRBV11-2 | TGTGCCAGCAGCTTAGGTCCGGATACCTACGAGCAGTACTTC | CASSLGPDTYEQYF
. | . | TRBJ1-4 | TRBV7-2 | TGTGCCAGCAGCTTAACGGGAAATAATGAAAAACTGTTTTTT | CASSLTGNNEKLFF
TRBD2 | . | TRBJ2-7 | TRBV6-2/TRBV6-3 | TGTGCCAGCAGTTACGGTGGGACTAGCGGGAGTAGCCACGAGCAGTACTTC | CASSYGGTSGSSHEQYF
. | . | TRBJ1-2 | TRBV25-1 | TGTGCCAGCAGTGAACCGGGACCCTATGGCTACACCTTC | CASSEPGPYGYTF
TRBD2 | . | TRBJ2-2 | TRBV11-2 | TGTGCCAGCAGCTTAAGGGAGTCGGGAGGGAGTTTTTCGGCCGGGGAGCTGTTTTTT | CASSLRESGGSFSAGELFF
. | few | TRBJ2-7 | TRBV29-1 | TGCAGCGTTGAAGCACCACTTGAAACACGGAACGGTTACTACGAGCAGTACTTC | CSVEAPLETRNGYYEQYF
TRBD1 | . | TRBJ1-2 | TRBV28 | TGTGCCAGCAGTATACCGGGACAGGCCTATGGCTACACCTTC | CASSIPGQAYGYTF
. | . | TRBJ1-2 | TRBV28 | TGTGCCACCACCCCCGGAGCAACTAACTATGGCTACACCTTC | CATTPGATNYGYTF
. | . | TRBJ2-1 | TRBV4-2 | TGTGCCAGCAGCCAGGCTCGGAGGGGTTGGGATGAGCAGTTCTTC | CASSQARRGWDEQFF
TRBD1 | . | TRBJ1-1 | TRBV4-2 | TGTGCCAGCAGCCAAGGGACAGGGGCTAACACTGAAGCTTTCTTT | CASSQGTGANTEAFF
. | . | TRBJ1-1 | TRBV3-1/TRBV3-2 | TGTGCCAGCAGCCAAGCGTCGGGGGGCACTGAAGCTTTCTTT | CASSQASGGTEAFF
. | . | TRBJ2-2 | TRBV5-1 | TGCGCCAGCAGGACAAGCGCACGCGGGAACGGGGAGCTGTTTTTT | CASRTSARGNGELFF
. | few | TRBJ2-2 | TRBV6-2/TRBV6-3 | TGTGCCAGCAGTTCCGGTGACACCGGGGAGCTGTTTTTT | CASSSGDTGELFF
. | . | TRBJ2-7 | TRBV11-3 | TGTGCCAGCAGCTTAGCCCCATCCTACGAGCAGTACTTC | CASSLAPSYEQYF
. | . | TRBJ2-7 | TRBV5-1 | TGCGCCAGCAGCTTGGCCTCAGGGATCTCCTACGAGCAGTACTTC | CASSLASGISYEQYF
. | once | TRBJ1-2 | TRBV29-1 | TGCAGCGTTGTAAGAGGGGGTGGAGGGAGTGCTAACTATGGCTACACCTTC | CSVVRGGGGSANYGYTF
. | . | TRBJ1-5 | TRBV7-5 | TGTGCCAGAAGCAATCAGCCCCAGCATTTT | CARSNQPQHF
. | . | TRBJ1-5 | TRBV19 | TGTGCCAGTAGTACCCAGGGGAGCAATCAGCCCCAGCATTTT | CASSTQGSNQPQHF
. | . | TRBJ2-5 | TRBV18 | TGTGCCAGCTCACCACCTCGGGGAGAGGGTGAGACCCAGTACTTC | CASSPPRGEGETQYF
TRBD1 | . | TRBJ2-1 | TRBV10-3 | TGTGCCACCCTACAGGGGCCAGCGTACAATGAGCAGTTCTTC | CATLQGPAYNEQFF
. | . | TRBJ2-2 | TRBV24-1 | TGTGCCACCAGTTCGGGGCAGGGGGGCACCGGGGAGCTGTTTTTT | CATSSGQGGTGELFF
. | once | TRBJ1-5 | TRBV30 | TGTACCTGGAGTCTGGACGGGGACAATCAGCCCCAGCATTTT | CTWSLDGDNQPQHF
. | . | TRBJ2-5 | TRBV21-1 | TGTGCCAGCAGCAAAGGACTCGCCGACGGGGGGGGCCCTCAAGAGACCCAGTACTTC | CASSKGLADGGGPQETQYF
. | . | TRBJ1-6 | TRBV28 | TGTGCCAGCCGGCCCACACTGGGGGCCCCCGGTGCCCTCCACTTT | CASRPTLGAPGALHF
TRBD2 | . | TRBJ2-5 | TRBV11-3 | TGTGCCAGCAGCCCGGGAGGGCGGGCTAAAGAGACCCAGTACTTC | CASSPGGRAKETQYF
. | once | TRBJ2-7 | TRBV5-5 | TGTGCCAGCAGCTCCCGATCAAAAAAAGAGCAGTACTTC | CASSSRSKKEQYF
TRBD2 | few | TRBJ2-3 | TRBV2 | TGTGCCAGCAGTGCCACTAGCGGGGGCACAGATACGCAGTATTTT | CASSATSGGTDTQYF
. | . | TRBJ1-3 | TRBV6-1 | TGTGCCAGCAGTGAGCGGTCGGCTGGAAACACCATATATTTT | CASSERSAGNTIYF
. | once | TRBJ2-2 | TRBV5-1 | TGCGCCAGCAGCCCCGGTCTCGGCTCCGGGGAGCTGTTTTTT | CASSPGLGSGELFF
. | . | TRBJ1-5 | TRBV4-1 | TGCGCCAGCAGCCAAGACCCGGGGGGCGGCAATCAGCCCCAGCATTTT | CASSQDPGGGNQPQHF
TRBD1 | . | TRBJ1-4 | TRBV19 | TGTGCCAGTAGTCCTACAGGGGGCATAGATGAAAAACTGTTTTTT | CASSPTGGIDEKLFF
. | once | TRBJ1-5 | TRBV23-1 | TGCGCCAGCAGACTAACTCGGACAACGAGCAATCAGCCCCAGCATTTT | CASRLTRTTSNQPQHF
TRBD1 | . | TRBJ2-7 | TRBV28 | TGTGCCAGCAGTCACTCACGGGACAGCCGCGAGCAGTACTTC | CASSHSRDSREQYF
TRBD1 | . | TRBJ1-5 | TRBV9 | TGTGCCAGCAGCGTAGGACAGGGATCAGGACGCGGTCAGCCCCAGCATTTT | CASSVGQGSGRGQPQHF
. | . | TRBJ2-7 | TRBV6-6 | TGTGCCAGCCGCGTGAGAGATTTACTCGAGCAGTACTTC | CASRVRDLLEQYF
. | . | TRBJ1-5 | TRBV28 | TGTGCCAGCAGTTCGGGACTAAGCAATCAGCCCCAGCATTTT | CASSSGLSNQPQHF
TRBD1 | . | TRBJ1-6 | TRBV11-2 | TGTGCCAGCAGCCTCCGACAGGGAGGATCACCCCTCCACTTT | CASSLRQGGSPLHF
. | . | TRBJ2-7 | TRBV7-3 | TGTGCCAGCAGCCTAAGCCCGGGGCCGCTAGACGAGCAGTACTTC | CASSLSPGPLDEQYF
. | . | TRBJ2-7 | TRBV28 | TGTGCCAGCAGCTCCGTAGCCTCTCGGGACGAGCAGTACTTC | CASSSVASRDEQYF
TRBD1 | . | TRBJ2-1 | TRBV6-2/TRBV6-3 | TGTGCCAGCAGTTACCTCGGGCAGGGGGAACAGTTCTTC | CASSYLGQGEQFF
. | . | TRBJ1-2 | TRBV12-3/TRBV12-4 | TGTGCCAGCAGTCCCGGAAGGGGGAACTACACCTTC | CASSPGRGNYTF
. | . | TRBJ2-1 | TRBV14 | TGTGCCAGCAGCCAAGTAGGGGGAAGCTCCTACAATGAGCAGTTCTTC | CASSQVGGSSYNEQFF
. | . | TRBJ2-2 | TRBV6-6 | TGTGCCAGCCGAGTTTATAGATTGAACACCGGGGAGCTGTTTTTT | CASRVYRLNTGELFF
TRBD2 | . | TRBJ2-1 | TRBV7-2 | TGTGCCAGCAGCTTAGAGGGGACTAGCCTTAGCTACAATGAGCAGTTCTTC | CASSLEGTSLSYNEQFF
TRBD1 | . | TRBJ1-5 | TRBV28 | TGTGCCAGCAGTTTAGGGACAGGGCAGGCCAATCAGCCCCAGCATTTT | CASSLGTGQANQPQHF
. | . | TRBJ2-7 | TRBV10-3 | TGTGCCATCAGTGATGGACAGACCTACGAGCAGTACTTC | CAISDGQTYEQYF
. | once | TRBJ2-2 | TRBV12-3/TRBV12-4 | TGTGCCAGCAGTTTAAGGAACACCGGGGAGCTGTTTTTT | CASSLRNTGELFF
TRBD1 | . | TRBJ1-3 | TRBV15 | TGTGCCACCAGCAGAGGGACAGGGACCTCTGGAAACACCATATATTTT | CATSRGTGTSGNTIYF
TRBD2 | . | TRBJ2-1 | TRBV4-1 | TGCGCCAGCAGCCAAGCCCTCCGTAGCGGGAGGGCCAACGATGAGCAGTTCTTC | CASSQALRSGRANDEQFF
. | . | TRBJ1-1 | TRBV30 | TGTGCCTGGATTCCAGACCCGGGAACTGAAGCTTTCTTT | CAWIPDPGTEAFF
. | . | TRBJ1-2 | TRBV7-8 | TGTGCCAGCAGCTCAGACTGGGGGGATTATGGCTACACCTTC | CASSSDWGDYGYTF
. | . | TRBJ2-1 | TRBV9 | TGTGCCAGCAGCCCCCACGAGGGCCACTCCAATGAGCAGTTCTTC | CASSPHEGHSNEQFF
. | . | TRBJ1-5 | TRBV18 | TGTGCCAGCTCACCTCTGGCCGCTCGCAATCAGCCCCAGCATTTT | CASSPLAARNQPQHF
. | . | TRBJ2-7 | TRBV19 | TGTGCCAGTAGTATAAAAACGGGGGAGCAGTACTTC | CASSIKTGEQYF